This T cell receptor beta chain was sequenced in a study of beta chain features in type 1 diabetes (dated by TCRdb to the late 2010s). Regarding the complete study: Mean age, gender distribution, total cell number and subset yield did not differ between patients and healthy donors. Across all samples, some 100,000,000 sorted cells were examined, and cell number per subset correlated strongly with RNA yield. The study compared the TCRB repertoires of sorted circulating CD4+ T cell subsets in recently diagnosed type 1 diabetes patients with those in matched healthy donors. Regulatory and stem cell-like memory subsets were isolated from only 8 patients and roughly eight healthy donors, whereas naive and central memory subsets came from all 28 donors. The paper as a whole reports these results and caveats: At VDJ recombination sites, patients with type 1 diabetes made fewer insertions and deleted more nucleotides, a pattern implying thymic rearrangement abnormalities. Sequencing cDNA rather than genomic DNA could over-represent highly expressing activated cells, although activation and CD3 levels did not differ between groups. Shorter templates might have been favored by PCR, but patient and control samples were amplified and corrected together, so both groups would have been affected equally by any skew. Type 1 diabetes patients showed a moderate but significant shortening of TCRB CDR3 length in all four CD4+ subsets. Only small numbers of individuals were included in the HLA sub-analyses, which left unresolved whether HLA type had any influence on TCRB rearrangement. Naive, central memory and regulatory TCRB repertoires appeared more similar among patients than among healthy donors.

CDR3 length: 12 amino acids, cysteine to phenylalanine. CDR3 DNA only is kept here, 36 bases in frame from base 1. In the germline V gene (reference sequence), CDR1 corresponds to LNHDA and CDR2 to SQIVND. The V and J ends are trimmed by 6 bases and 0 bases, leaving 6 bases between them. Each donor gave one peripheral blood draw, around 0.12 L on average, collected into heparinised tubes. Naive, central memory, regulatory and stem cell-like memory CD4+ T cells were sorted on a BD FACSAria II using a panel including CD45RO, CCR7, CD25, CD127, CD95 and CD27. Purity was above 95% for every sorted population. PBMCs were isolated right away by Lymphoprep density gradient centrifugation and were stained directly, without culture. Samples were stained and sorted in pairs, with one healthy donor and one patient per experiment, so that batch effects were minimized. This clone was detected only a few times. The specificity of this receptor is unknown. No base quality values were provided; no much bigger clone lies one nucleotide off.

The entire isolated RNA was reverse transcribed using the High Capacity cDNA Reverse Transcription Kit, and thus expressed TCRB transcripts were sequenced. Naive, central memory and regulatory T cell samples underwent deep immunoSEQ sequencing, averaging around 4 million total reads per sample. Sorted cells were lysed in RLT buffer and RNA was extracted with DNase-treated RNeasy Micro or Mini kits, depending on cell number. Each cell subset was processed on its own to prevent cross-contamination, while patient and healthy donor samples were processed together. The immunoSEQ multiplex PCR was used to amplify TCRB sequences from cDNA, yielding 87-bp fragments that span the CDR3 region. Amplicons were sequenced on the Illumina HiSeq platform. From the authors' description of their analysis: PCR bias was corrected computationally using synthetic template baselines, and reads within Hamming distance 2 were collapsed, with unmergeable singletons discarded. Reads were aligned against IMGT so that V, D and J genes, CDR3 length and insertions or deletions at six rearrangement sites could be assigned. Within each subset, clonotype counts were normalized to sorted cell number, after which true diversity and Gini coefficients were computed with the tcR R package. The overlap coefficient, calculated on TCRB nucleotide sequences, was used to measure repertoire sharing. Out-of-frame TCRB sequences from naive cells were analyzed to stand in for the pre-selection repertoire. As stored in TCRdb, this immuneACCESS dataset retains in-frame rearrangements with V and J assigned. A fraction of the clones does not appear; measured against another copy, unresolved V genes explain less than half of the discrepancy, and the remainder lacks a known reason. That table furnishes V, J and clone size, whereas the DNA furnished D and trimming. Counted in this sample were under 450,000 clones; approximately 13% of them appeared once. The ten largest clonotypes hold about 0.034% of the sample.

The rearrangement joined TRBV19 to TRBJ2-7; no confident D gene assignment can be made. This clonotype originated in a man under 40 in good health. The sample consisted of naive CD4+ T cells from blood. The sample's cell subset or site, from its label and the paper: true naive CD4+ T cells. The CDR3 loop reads CASSRSSYEQYF. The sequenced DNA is TGTGCCAGTAGCCGAAGCTCCTACGAGCAGTACTTC.